The next 16 T cell receptor beta chains were all read from a single sample in a study of vaccination effects on CD4 cells after COVID-19. Sequenced by immunoSEQ multiplex PCR; TCRdb stores in-frame clones only, minus some. The sample yields 30,000 to 45,000 clones, around 80% seen once. These receptors lack a known antigen. Antigen-specific CD4+ T cells expanded by the ViraFEST assay with viral peptide pools were then sequenced. Investigators separated out CD4+ T cells once approximately 9 days of culture had passed. The participants, recipients of two vaccine doses, got either BNT162b2 or mRNA-1273. This specimen was CD4+ T cells from PBMCs cultured with HCoV-NL63 spike peptides, taken after COVID-19 vaccination. The receptors here all came from a human donor who received a COVID-19 vaccine. Some clones in this sample may be carry-over from other donors' samples.

The chain is built from TRBV6-2 or TRBV6-3 and TRBJ2-3; TRBD2 matches 10 bases. The CDR3 runs 16 residues. The germline V gene encodes CDR1 MNHEY and CDR2 SVGEGT. V lost 6 bases to trimming and J lost 5 bases; unmatched junction nucleotides: 11. The CDR3, as DNA: TGTGCCAGCAGCCGAAGCGGGGGGGCATTCGGAGATACGCAGTATTTT. Its translation is CASSRSGGAFGDTQYF.

The rearrangement uses TRBV3-1 (or the pseudogene TRBV3-2) and TRBJ1-2, with D tentatively TRBD1 (6 bases). Between the trimmed V and J ends, which lost 6 bases and 4 bases, there was a span of 18 bases. The CDR3 extends over 15 amino acids. Germline-derived CDR1 and CDR2 are LGHDT and YNNKEL (reference sequence). In DNA, the CDR3 is TGTGCCAGCAGACGACTAAAGCAGGGGCTCTATGGCTACACCTTC. Residues: CASRRLKQGLYGYTF.

This clone has just a few counts. V is TRBV19 and J is TRBJ2-7; D not certain. The CDR3 consists of 13 residues. V was shortened by 5 bases and J by 4 bases, with 12 bases between the two germline ends. Germline loops: CDR1 LNHDA, CDR2 SQIVND (reference sequence). CDR3: CASSDGTNYEQYV. In DNA, the CDR3 is TGTGCCAGTAGTGACGGCACCAATTACGAGCAGTACGTC.

The chain links TRBV9 to TRBJ2-5; 9 bases are a match to TRBD2. V was clipped by 0 bases and J by 2 bases; unmatched bases: 5. CDR1 and CDR2 (germline): SGDLS, YYNGEE. The CDR3 loop spans 16 amino acids. CDR3 in amino acids: CASSVGLAGLQETQYF. CDR3 DNA: TGTGCCAGCAGCGTAGGGCTAGCGGGGCTACAAGAGACCCAGTACTTC.

The V and J genes are TRBV6-5 and TRBJ2-1; D possibly uses TRBD1 or TRBD2 (5 bases each). The CDR3 runs to 14 residues. Germline V gives CDR1 MNHEY, CDR2 SVGAGI. V was shortened by 6 bases and J by 2 bases, with 11 bases between the two germline ends. The CDR3 sequence: CASSVRGAYNEQFF. CDR3 bases: TGTGCCAGCAGCGTACGGGGCGCCTACAATGAGCAGTTCTTC.

The CDR3 spells CASSPLTFKGQVGSPLHF. The CDR3 DNA reads TGTGCCAGCTCACCCCTGACCTTCAAGGGACAGGTGGGTTCACCCCTCCACTTT. The V and J genes are TRBV18 and TRBJ1-6; 8 positions agree with TRBD1. The CDR3 runs 18 residues. CDR1 is KGHSH and CDR2 is LQKENI in the germline V gene. The ends lost 3 bases at V and 9 bases at J; junction bases unmatched: 16.

The V and J genes are TRBV5-1 and TRBJ2-5; D gene unclear. With 5 bases removed from V and 4 bases from J, the gap between germline ends came to 9 bases. The V gene's germline CDR1 is SGHRS and CDR2 YFSETQ. The CDR3 runs to 12 residues. CDR3 region: CASRAGGETQYF. The CDR3 DNA is TGCGCCAGCAGAGCCGGCGGAGAGACCCAGTACTTC.

The V and J genes are TRBV7-9 and TRBJ2-1; unclear D gene. This CDR3 spans 12 amino acids. The germline V gene has CDR1 SEHNR and CDR2 FQNEAQ (reference sequence). Trimming cost V 2 bases and J 9 bases, with 8 bases left between them. CDR3 sequence reads: CASSLLVREQFF. The CDR3 DNA sequence: TGTGCCAGCAGCTTACTGGTCCGTGAGCAGTTCTTC.

The V and J genes are TRBV5-8 and TRBJ2-3, with D perhaps matching TRBD2 (6 bases). CDR3 length equals 13 residues. Germline V CDR1 and CDR2: SGHTS, YDEGEE. Between the trimmed V and J ends, which lost 8 bases and 1 base, there was a span of 11 bases. CDR3 sequence (DNA): TGTGCCAGTCCCGGGGGTGGCACAGATACGCAGTATTTT. Translating it yields CASPGGGTDTQYF.

V usage is TRBV10-2 and J usage is TRBJ2-3, with TRBD2 matching over 7 bases. V trimming: 4 bases; J trimming: 4 bases; junction bases outside the gene matches: 8. This CDR3 has 15 residues. Germline CDR1 is WSHSY and CDR2 is SAAADI. The chain's CDR3 is CASSGGGTHPDTQYF. The CDR3 DNA sequence: TGCGCCAGCAGTGGGGGAGGGACCCACCCAGATACGCAGTATTTT.

The V and J genes are TRBV7-8 and TRBJ2-1, with D possibly being TRBD1 or TRBD2 (5 bases each). Trimming removed 5 bases from V and 2 bases from J, with 13 bases in between. The CDR3 consists of 15 residues. Looked up from germline, CDR1 is SGHVS and CDR2 is FQNEAQ. The CDR3 loop reads CASSPGGGTYNEQFF. CDR3 nucleotides: TGTGCCAGCAGCCCAGGTGGGGGAACCTACAATGAGCAGTTCTTC. The full variable domain, its missing parts supplied by reference TRBV7-8 and TRBJ2-1, is GAGVSQSPRYKVAKRGQDVALRCDPISGHVSLFWYQQALGQGPEFLTYFQNEAQLDKSGLPSDRFFAERPEGSVSTLKIQRTQQEDSAVYLCASSPGGGTYNEQFFGPGTRLTVL.

The chain is built from TRBV9 and TRBJ2-5; tentatively, D is TRBD1 (6 bases). Trimming stripped 3 bases from V and 2 bases from J, with 23 bases between. Germline values: CDR1 SGDLS, CDR2 YYNGEE. CDR3 size: 18 residues. CDR3 sequence reads: CASSGGPDDRTLQETQYF. CDR3 DNA sequence: TGTGCCAGCAGCGGAGGCCCCGATGACAGGACCCTACAAGAGACCCAGTACTTC.

This clone was detected only once. The V gene is TRBV5-1, the J gene TRBJ1-2; 9 bases align to TRBD1. This CDR3 has 15 residues. Unmatched junction bases numbered 4, after V lost 0 bases and J lost 4 bases. Germline CDR1 SGHRS, CDR2 YFSETQ. This chain's CDR3 is CASSLDGQGTYGYTF. CDR3 DNA sequence: TGCGCCAGCAGCTTGGACGGACAGGGGACCTATGGCTACACCTTC.

The chain is built from TRBV6-1 and TRBJ2-3, with D possibly being TRBD1 (5 bases). The CDR3 spans 14 residues. The V and J ends lost 3 bases and 7 bases respectively, with 14 bases between them. Germline V gene sequence: CDR1 MNHNS, CDR2 SASEGT. For the CDR3, the DNA is TGTGCCAGCAGTGAGGGGCACGAACGAAATACGCAGTATTTT. It codes for CASSEGHERNTQYF.

V gene TRBV29-1 combines with J gene TRBJ1-2; the D is unclear. This CDR3 has 16 residues. CDR1 is SQVTM, CDR2 ANQGSEA, per germline. The V and J ends lost 3 bases and 1 base respectively, with 18 bases between them. CDR3 sequence: CSVEGSLKGHNYGYTF. The CDR3 coding sequence is TGCAGCGTTGAGGGGAGCCTAAAAGGGCATAACTATGGCTACACCTTC.

This clone appeared a single time. The chain is built from TRBV15 and TRBJ2-3, with a tentative D call TRBD1 (5 bases). Germline assignment: CDR1 LNHNV and CDR2 YYDKDF (reference sequence). With 0 bases removed from V and 14 bases from J, the gap between germline ends came to 12 bases. CDR3 length equals 12 residues. CDR3 sequence: CATSRDWGPPYF. CDR3 bases: TGTGCCACCAGCAGAGACTGGGGCCCCCCGTATTTT.